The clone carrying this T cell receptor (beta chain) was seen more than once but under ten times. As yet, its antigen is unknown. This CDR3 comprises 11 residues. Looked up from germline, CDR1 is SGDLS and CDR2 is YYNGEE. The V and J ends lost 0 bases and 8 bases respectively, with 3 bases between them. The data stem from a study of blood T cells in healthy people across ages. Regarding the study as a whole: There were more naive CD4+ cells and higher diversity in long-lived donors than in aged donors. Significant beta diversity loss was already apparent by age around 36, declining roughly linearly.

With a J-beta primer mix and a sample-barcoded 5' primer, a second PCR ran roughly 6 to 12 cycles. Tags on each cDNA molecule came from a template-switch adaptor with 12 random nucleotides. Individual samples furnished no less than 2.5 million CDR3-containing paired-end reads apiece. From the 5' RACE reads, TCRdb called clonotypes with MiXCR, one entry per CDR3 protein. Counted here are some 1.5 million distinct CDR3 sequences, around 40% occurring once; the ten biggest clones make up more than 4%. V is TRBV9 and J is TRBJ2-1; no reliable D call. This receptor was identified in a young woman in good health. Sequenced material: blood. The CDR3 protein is CASSVEDEQFF. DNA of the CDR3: TGTGCCAGCAGCGTAGAAGATGAGCAGTTCTTC.